A single T cell receptor beta chain is shown here with its context. The antigen is not known. This sample was included in a study of cytomegalovirus exposure and HLA in healthy donors. Points from the study as a whole: The classifier was said to identify cytomegalovirus status with high specificity and sensitivity. A further, later analysis showed that HLA-associated TCR beta chains (compared with equally common others) were more clonally expanded. Some V segments (TRBV6-2 and TRBV6-3 among them) were excluded as indistinguishable.

The germline CDR1 and CDR2 sequences are MGHRA and YSYEKL. CDR3 length: 18 amino acids. With 4 bases removed from V and 6 bases from J, the gap between germline ends came to 27 bases. PCR involved 60 Vbeta and 13 Jbeta primers. Sequenced by immunoSEQ multiplex PCR; TCRdb stores in-frame clones only, minus some. The sample contains under 90,000 clones, 70% to 90% of which appear only once. The source is a man aged 18 to 29 in good health and CMV-seronegative. Sequenced input: PBMCs. The rearrangement joins TRBV4-1 to TRBJ1-2; D call uncertain. As DNA, the CDR3 is TGCGCCAGCAGCCCCCCAATGATGATAGAGTCCCTTGATGATGGCTACACCTTC. Amino acids: CASSPPMMIESLDDGYTF.